A single sample gave rise to the 24 T cell receptor beta chains below, sequenced in a study of CD8+CD57+ T cells in acquired aplastic anemia. It was patients with CD8+CD57+ cell expansion by flow cytometry who were chosen for sequencing. The use of genomic DNA as template underpinned the TCR beta VDJ and CDR3 profiling. From the reads, TCRdb called clonotypes with MiXCR, one entry per CDR3 protein. The sample yields hundreds of thousands of distinct CDR3 sequences, around 32% seen once. Sequenced: sorted CD4+, CD8+, or CD8+CD57+ T cells (not recorded which) from PBMCs. All receptors derive from a human donor with aplastic anemia.

The V gene is TRBV6-2 or TRBV6-3, the J gene TRBJ1-3; TRBD1 might be the D (5 bases). Germline assignment: CDR1 MNHEY and CDR2 SVGEGT. V shed 2 bases and J shed 3 bases, with 8 bases lying between them. The CDR3 is made up of 14 amino acids. The CDR3 bases are TGTGCCAGCAGTTACGGGGGTAATGGAAACACCATATATTTT. Amino acid sequence: CASSYGGNGNTIYF.

In its sample, this clonotype was seen many times. V gene TRBV2 combines with J gene TRBJ1-2; D might be TRBD1 (5 bases). V lost 2 bases to trimming and J lost 9 bases, with 13 bases between them. CDR1 is SNHLY and CDR2 is FYNNEI in the germline V gene. The CDR3 is 13 amino acids. CDR3 DNA: TGTGCCAGCAGTGAACAGGGACGATATAGCTACACCTTC. Protein product: CASSEQGRYSYTF. Complete variable domain (other parts from reference TRBV2 and TRBJ1-2): EPEVTQTPSHQVTQMGQEVILRCVPISNHLYFYWYRQILGQKVEFLVSFYNNEISEKSEIFDDQFSVERPDGSNFTLKIRSTKLEDSAMYFCASSEQGRYSYTFGSGTRLTVV.

The chain employs TRBV10-3 and TRBJ2-5; the D is unclear. Trimming removed 11 bases from V and 5 bases from J, with 21 bases in between. This CDR3 is built from 14 residues. CDR1 is ENHRY, CDR2 SYGVKD, per germline. This chain's CDR3 is CACHGVGLGETQYF. CDR3 DNA: TGTGCCTGCCATGGGGTGGGGTTGGGGGAGACCCAGTACTTC.

The chain employs TRBV2 and TRBJ2-2, with D maybe TRBD1 (6 bases). CDR3 length equals 15 residues. CDR1 and CDR2 (germline): SNHLY, FYNNEI. The germline V and J ends were trimmed by 7 bases and 1 base, with 13 bases remaining between them. DNA of the CDR3: TGTGCCAGCAAAGGTGGCAGGGGGAACACCGGGGAGCTGTTTTTT. Encoded protein: CASKGGRGNTGELFF. Combining the CDR3 with reference TRBV2 and TRBJ2-2 gives the whole variable domain EPEVTQTPSHQVTQMGQEVILRCVPISNHLYFYWYRQILGQKVEFLVSFYNNEISEKSEIFDDQFSVERPDGSNFTLKIRSTKLEDSAMYFCASKGGRGNTGELFFGEGSRLTVL.

There are many counts of this clonotype. This CDR3 reads CAITPGDSGANVLTF. The CDR3 DNA sequence: TGTGCCATCACCCCAGGGGACTCTGGGGCCAACGTCCTGACTTTC. The chain couples TRBV10-3 to TRBJ2-6, with a weak D call TRBD1 (6 bases). The CDR3 runs 15 residues. Trimming took 7 bases from V and 0 from J, leaving 10 bases between them. The germline CDR1 and CDR2 sequences are ENHRY and SYGVKD.

This clonotype was counted a single time. V is TRBV11-2 and J is TRBJ2-3; unclear D gene. The CDR3 spans 15 residues. V was pared by 4 bases and J by 0 bases, with 11 bases between. Germline V CDR1 and CDR2: SGHAT, FQNNGV. CDR3 DNA: TGTGCCAGCAGCTCGGACGGAAGTAGCACAGATACGCAGTATTTT. Its translation: CASSSDGSSTDTQYF.

This sequence joins TRBV2 and TRBJ2-1, with unresolved D. The germline CDR1 and CDR2 sequences are SNHLY and FYNNEI. There are 16 residues in the CDR3. The V gene lost 4 bases and the J gene lost 9 bases, with 22 bases spanning the gap. Here the CDR3 DNA reads TGTGCCAGCAGTGCGGAGACCAGCCCAAGGATCGGTGAGCAGTTCTTC. The encoded protein is CASSAETSPRIGEQFF.

This clonotype was picked up a small number of times. The gene calls are TRBV7-2 and TRBJ1-6; 7 nucleotides agree with TRBD1. Trimming cost V 4 bases and J 8 bases; bases outside gene matches: 8. The CDR3 length is 15 residues. Germline V gives CDR1 SGHTA, CDR2 FQGNSA. The CDR3 DNA reads TGTGCCAGCAGCTCACCCGGGACAGTTTATTCACCCCTCCACTTT. It translates to CASSSPGTVYSPLHF.

This clonotype was found many times. This chain connects TRBV2 to TRBJ2-7; D might be TRBD2 (7 bases). This CDR3 is built from 14 residues. V gave up 2 bases and J gave up 7 bases, with 15 bases separating them. The germline gives CDR1 SNHLY, CDR2 FYNNEI. The CDR3, as DNA: TGTGCCAGCAGTGAAAGGGGAGGGGGACGGGAGCAGTACTTC. Its protein product is CASSERGGGREQYF.

In its sample, this clonotype was seen many times. The genes are TRBV7-9 and TRBJ1-1; D gene uncertain. The CDR3 has 13 amino acids. CDR1 is SEHNR, CDR2 FQNEAQ, per germline (reference sequence). The germline V and J ends were trimmed by 5 bases and 10 bases, with 17 bases remaining between them. Here the CDR3 DNA reads TGTGCCAGCAGCGTAACGGACGGCTCCTTAGCTTTCTTT. As protein: CASSVTDGSLAFF.

This clonotype was observed many times. The chain carries TRBV2 and TRBJ1-6; D is ambiguous. CDR3 length: 14 residues. Germline assignment: CDR1 SNHLY and CDR2 FYNNEI. V gave up 5 bases and J gave up 6 bases, with 11 bases separating them. Written as DNA, the CDR3 is TGTGCCAGCAGTAGCGATACCCTTAATTCACCCCTCCACTTT. The encoded protein is CASSSDTLNSPLHF.

The genes are TRBV7-2 and TRBJ2-5; D gene ambiguous. The germline V and J ends were trimmed by 0 bases and 4 bases, with 6 bases remaining between them. The CDR3 contains 13 residues. CDR1 is SGHTA and CDR2 is FQGNSA in the germline V gene. CDR3 sequence (DNA): TGTGCCAGCAGCTTAGCGAGGCTAGAGACCCAGTACTTC. This translates into CASSLARLETQYF.

This clonotype was detected only a few times. The chain links TRBV25-1 to TRBJ1-6; unclear D gene. Germline-derived CDR1 and CDR2 are MGHDK and SYGVNS. Trimming took off 0 bases at V and 17 bases at J, with 11 bases between the two ends. This CDR3 comprises 12 residues. CDR3 protein: CASSEYGGGFHF. The CDR3 DNA is TGTGCCAGCAGTGAATATGGAGGAGGATTCCACTTT.

A single count supports this clonotype. The rearrangement joins TRBV5-1 to TRBJ1-1; D is ambiguous. The CDR3 is 13 amino acids. The ends were cut back, 2 bases at V and 8 bases at J, with 13 bases in the middle. Looked up from germline, CDR1 is SGHRS and CDR2 is YFSETQ. DNA of the CDR3: TGCGCCAGCAGCTTAGCCGGAGGGTTGGAAGCTTTCTTT. Protein sequence: CASSLAGGLEAFF.

The CDR3 DNA follows: TGTGCCAGCTCAGTACAGGTTCCTACCTACGAGCAGTACTTC. Translated, it gives CASSVQVPTYEQYF. The chain is built from TRBV19 and TRBJ2-7; D possibly corresponds to TRBD1 (5 bases). The CDR3 extends over 14 amino acids. Germline assignment: CDR1 LNHDA and CDR2 SQIVND (reference sequence). With 9 bases removed from V and 2 bases from J, the gap between germline ends came to 17 bases. The full variable domain, with the rest looked up from reference TRBV19 and TRBJ2-7, is DGGITQSPKYLFRKEGQNVTLSCEQNLNHDAMYWYRQDPGQGLRLIYYSQIVNDFQKGDIAEGYSVSREKKESFPLTVTSAQKNPTAFYLCASSVQVPTYEQYFGPGTRLTVT.

This clonotype has at least ten counts. This rearrangement joins TRBV12-3 or TRBV12-4 to TRBJ1-5; weak D call: TRBD1 (6 bases). Deletions cut 5 bases from V and 4 bases from J, with 15 bases between. This CDR3 contains 15 residues. The CDR3 region has the DNA TGTGCCAGCAGTCCTCCCGGGACACGAAATCAGCCCCAGCATTTT. It yields the protein CASSPPGTRNQPQHF.

The sample holds a few counts of this clonotype. This chain uses TRBV20-1 with TRBJ2-3; D perhaps matches TRBD1 (6 bases). The CDR3 length is 13 residues. V was trimmed by 6 bases and J by 3 bases, leaving 13 bases between them. Germline CDR1 and CDR2: DFQATT and SNEGSKA (reference sequence). CDR3 protein: CSAHGQNTDTQYF. The CDR3 DNA reads as TGCAGTGCGCATGGACAGAATACAGATACGCAGTATTTT.

This clonotype was observed a handful of times. V usage is TRBV14 and J usage is TRBJ1-3; D is possibly TRBD1 (5 bases). The CDR3 totals 16 residues. Germline values: CDR1 SGHDN, CDR2 FVKESK. Trimming cost V 3 bases and J 4 bases, with 16 bases left between them. The CDR3 nucleotides are TGTGCCAGCAGCCAGACGGCCGGGGGAGCCGGAAACACCATATATTTT. Protein: CASSQTAGGAGNTIYF.

This clonotype was found many times. This chain uses TRBV19 with TRBJ1-2, with D uncertain. The V gene lost 2 bases and the J gene lost 8 bases, with 15 bases spanning the gap. This CDR3 contains 14 residues. CDR1 is LNHDA and CDR2 is SQIVND in the germline V gene (reference sequence). The CDR3 DNA reads TGTGCCAGTAGTATAATAGTTCAAGGGAAAGGCTACACCTTC. Its protein product is CASSIIVQGKGYTF.

This clonotype was recorded many times. The chain uses TRBV5-1 and TRBJ1-2, with D possibly TRBD1 on 5 matching bases. Trimming took 0 bases from V and 10 from J, leaving 7 bases between them. This CDR3 has 11 residues. Germline V gives CDR1 SGHRS, CDR2 YFSETQ. In DNA form, the CDR3 reads TGCGCCAGCAGCTTGGAAGGGGACTACACCTTC. This translates into CASSLEGDYTF.

The chain is built from TRBV19 and TRBJ2-1; 7 bases are shared with TRBD1. Trimming took 6 bases from V and 0 from J; bases not matched to a gene: 5. The CDR3 has 15 amino acids. The germline V gene has CDR1 LNHDA and CDR2 SQIVND (reference sequence). CDR3 DNA: TGTGCCAGTAGACTGGACAGGAGCTCCTACAATGAGCAGTTCTTC. Translated, it gives CASRLDRSSYNEQFF.

This clonotype has a handful of counts. The chain carries TRBV20-1 and TRBJ1-5; D is perhaps TRBD1 (5 bases). The V gene lost 5 bases and the J gene lost 5 bases, with 13 bases spanning the gap. The length of the CDR3 is 13 residues. The germline CDR1 and CDR2 sequences are DFQATT and SNEGSKA (reference sequence). The CDR3 protein is CSAQEWGDQPQHF. The CDR3 DNA sequence: TGCAGTGCTCAAGAGTGGGGCGATCAGCCCCAGCATTTT.

In this sample, this clonotype turned up a few times. The J gene is TRBJ1-6, the V gene TRBV6-1, with D maybe TRBD1 (6 bases). Germline V gives CDR1 MNHNS, CDR2 SASEGT. V gave up 5 bases and J gave up 7 bases, with 21 bases separating them. CDR3 length: 17 amino acids. The DNA of the CDR3 is TGTGCCAGCAGTCCACCCAGTCCGGGACAAAGAAATTCACCCCTCCACTTT. It translates to CASSPPSPGQRNSPLHF.

This chain connects TRBV2 to TRBJ1-2; 9 bases match TRBD1. Trimming removed 6 bases from V and 7 bases from J; junction bases left unmatched: 9. Germline loops: CDR1 SNHLY, CDR2 FYNNEI. This CDR3 is built from 14 residues. As DNA, the CDR3 is TGTGCCAGCAGCCACCGAACAGGGGGCTCTGGCTACACCTTC. This sequence encodes CASSHRTGGSGYTF.